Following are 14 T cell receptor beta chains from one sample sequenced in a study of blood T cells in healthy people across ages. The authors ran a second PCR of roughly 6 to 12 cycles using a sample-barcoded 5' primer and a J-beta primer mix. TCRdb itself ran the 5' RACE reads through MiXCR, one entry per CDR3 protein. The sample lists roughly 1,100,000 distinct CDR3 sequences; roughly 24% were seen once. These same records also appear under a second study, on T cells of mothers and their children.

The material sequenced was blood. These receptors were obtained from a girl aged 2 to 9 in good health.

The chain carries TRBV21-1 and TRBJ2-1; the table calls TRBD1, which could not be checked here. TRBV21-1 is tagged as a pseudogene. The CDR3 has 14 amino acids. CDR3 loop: CASSKGGGTGEQFF. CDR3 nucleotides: TGTGCCAGCAGCAAAGGAGGGGGCACCGGAGAGCAGTTCTTC.

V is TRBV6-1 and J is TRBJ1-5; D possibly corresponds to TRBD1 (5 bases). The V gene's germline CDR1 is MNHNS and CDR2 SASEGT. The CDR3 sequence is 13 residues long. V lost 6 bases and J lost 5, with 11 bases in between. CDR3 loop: CASSQDSYQPQHF. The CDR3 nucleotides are TGTGCCAGCAGCCAAGACAGTTATCAGCCCCAGCATTTT.

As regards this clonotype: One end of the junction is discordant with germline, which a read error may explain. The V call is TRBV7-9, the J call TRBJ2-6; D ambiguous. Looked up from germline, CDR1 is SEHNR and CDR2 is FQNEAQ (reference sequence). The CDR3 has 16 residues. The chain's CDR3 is CANSSILISGANVLTF. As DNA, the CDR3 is TGTGCCAACAGCTCAATTTTGATCTCTGGGGCCAACGTCCTGACTTTC.

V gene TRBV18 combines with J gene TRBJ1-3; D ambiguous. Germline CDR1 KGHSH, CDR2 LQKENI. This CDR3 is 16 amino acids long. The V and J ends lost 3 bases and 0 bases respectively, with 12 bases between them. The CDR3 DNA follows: TGTGCCAGCTCACCCGGTGTCATTTCCTCTGGAAACACCATATATTTT. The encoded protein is CASSPGVISSGNTIYF.

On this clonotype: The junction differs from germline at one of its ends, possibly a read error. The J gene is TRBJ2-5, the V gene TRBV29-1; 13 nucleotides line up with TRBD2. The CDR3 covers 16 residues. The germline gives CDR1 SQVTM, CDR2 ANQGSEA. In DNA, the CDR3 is TGCAGCGTTGAAGACTCGCCTACTAGCGGGAGGGCCTTTTTGTTCTTC. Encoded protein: CSVEDSPTSGRAFLFF.

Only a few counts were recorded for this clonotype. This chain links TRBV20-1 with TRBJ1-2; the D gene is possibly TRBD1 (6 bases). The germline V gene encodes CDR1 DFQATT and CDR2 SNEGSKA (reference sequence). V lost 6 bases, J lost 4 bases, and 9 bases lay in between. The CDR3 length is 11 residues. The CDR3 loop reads CSATGFYGYTF. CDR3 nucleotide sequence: TGCAGTGCCACAGGGTTCTATGGCTACACCTTC.

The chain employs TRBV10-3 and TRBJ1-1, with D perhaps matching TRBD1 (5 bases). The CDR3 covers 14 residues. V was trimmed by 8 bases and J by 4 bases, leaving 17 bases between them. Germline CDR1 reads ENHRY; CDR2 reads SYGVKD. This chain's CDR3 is CAIVAAPGGTEAFF. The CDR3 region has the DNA TGTGCCATCGTGGCAGCCCCTGGGGGCACTGAAGCTTTCTTT.

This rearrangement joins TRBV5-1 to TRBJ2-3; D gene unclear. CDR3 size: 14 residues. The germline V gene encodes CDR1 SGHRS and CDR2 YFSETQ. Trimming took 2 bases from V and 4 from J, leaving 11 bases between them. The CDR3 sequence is CASSFEDPADTQYF. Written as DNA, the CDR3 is TGCGCCAGCAGCTTTGAGGATCCGGCAGATACGCAGTATTTT.

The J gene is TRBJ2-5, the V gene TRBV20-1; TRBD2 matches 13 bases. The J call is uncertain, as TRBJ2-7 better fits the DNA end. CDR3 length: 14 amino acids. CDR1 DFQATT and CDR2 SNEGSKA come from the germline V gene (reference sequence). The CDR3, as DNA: TGCAGTGCACGGGGACTAGCGGGGATCTACGAGCAGTACTTC. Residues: CSARGLAGIYEQYF.

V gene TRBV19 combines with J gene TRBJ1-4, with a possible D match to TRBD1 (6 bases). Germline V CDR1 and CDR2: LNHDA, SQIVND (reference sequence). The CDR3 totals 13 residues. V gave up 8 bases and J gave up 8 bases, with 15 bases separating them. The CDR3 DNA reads TGTGCCAGTTCGGACAGCCTCGTGGAAAAACTGTTTTTT. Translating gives CASSDSLVEKLFF.

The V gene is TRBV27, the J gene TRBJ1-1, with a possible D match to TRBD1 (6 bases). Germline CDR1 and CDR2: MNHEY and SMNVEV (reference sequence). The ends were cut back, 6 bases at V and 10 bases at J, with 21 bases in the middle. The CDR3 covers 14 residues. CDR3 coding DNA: TGTGCCAGCAGCCACAGGGTGTCGGACCTGAGAGCTTTCTTT. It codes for CASSHRVSDLRAFF.

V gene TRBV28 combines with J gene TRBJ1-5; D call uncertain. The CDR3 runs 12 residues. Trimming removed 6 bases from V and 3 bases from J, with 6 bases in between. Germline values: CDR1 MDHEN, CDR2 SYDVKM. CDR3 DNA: TGTGCCAGCAGAAAGAACAATCAGCCCCAGCATTTT. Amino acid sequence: CASRKNNQPQHF. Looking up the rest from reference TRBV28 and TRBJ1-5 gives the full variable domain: DVKVTQSSRYLVKRTGEKVFLECVQDMDHENMFWYRQDPGLGLRLIYFSYDVKMKEKGDIPEGYSVSREKKERFSLILESASTNQTSMYLCASRKNNQPQHFGDGTRLSIL.

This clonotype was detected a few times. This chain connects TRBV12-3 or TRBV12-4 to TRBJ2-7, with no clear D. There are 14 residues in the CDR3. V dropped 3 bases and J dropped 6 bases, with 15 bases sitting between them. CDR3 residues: CASSFTRIIGEQYF. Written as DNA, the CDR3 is TGTGCCAGCAGTTTTACGAGGATTATAGGCGAGCAGTACTTC.

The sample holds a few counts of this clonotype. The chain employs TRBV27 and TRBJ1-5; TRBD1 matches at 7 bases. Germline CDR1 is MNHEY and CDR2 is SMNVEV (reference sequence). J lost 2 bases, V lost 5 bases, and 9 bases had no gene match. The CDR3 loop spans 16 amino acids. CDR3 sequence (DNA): TGTGCCAGCAGTCTAGGGGACAGCCTTGGCAATCAGCCCCAGCATTTT. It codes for CASSLGDSLGNQPQHF.